The sample holds many counts of the clone carrying this T cell receptor (beta chain). Its antigen is as yet unknown. The source of the sample is a study of early T cells in non-severe SARS-CoV-2 infection. In the study overall: Sequencing input comprised bulk RNA from unsorted whole blood; chain pairing was not available. Study results and caveats: A preference for anti-spike CD8 responses marked VDJdb matching, which missed private and CD4 specificities.

The library protocol tagged individual cDNA molecules with unique molecular identifiers. TCRdb redid the calling of the 5' RACE reads with MiXCR, one entry per CDR3 protein. The data contain approximately 77,000 distinct CDR3 sequences, more than 10% of them singletons. This CDR3 has 14 residues. Trimming cost V 5 bases and J 9 bases; bases outside gene matches: 11. The sequence came from an adult who was a healthcare worker with PCR-confirmed SARS-CoV-2 infection or an uninfected control (not recorded which). Sequencing was performed on whole blood. The chain recombines TRBV12-3 or TRBV12-4 with TRBJ2-5; TRBD1 agrees at 8 bases. CDR3 region: CASSPGQARGAQYF. In DNA, the CDR3 is TGTGCCAGCAGTCCGGGACAGGCCAGAGGGGCCCAGTACTTC.